A selection of T cell receptor beta chains follows, all from one sample in a study of blood T cell repertoires in COVID-19. The assay was immunoSEQ multiplex PCR, and TCRdb's table has in-frame clones only and misses some. The top ten hold about 1.2% of the sample, which has about 300,000 clones, around 88% seen once. The material sequenced was peripheral blood. These receptors were collected from a woman aged 45-65 years with acute or convalescent COVID-19. Each CDR3 is given with its conserved first and last residue. A D gene is named only where the DNA matches it firmly. Clone size is shown for a subset of rows, as once, few, many or a class of expanded clone.

abundance: .; d_gene: TRBD1; v_gene: TRBV5-1; j_gene: TRBJ1-2; CDR3aa: CASSFEAGTGVSGYTF; CDR3nt: TGCGCCAGCAGCTTCGAGGCGGGGACAGGGGTTTCTGGCTACACCTTC
abundance: once; d_gene: .; v_gene: TRBV21-1; j_gene: TRBJ1-1; CDR3aa: CASVKPGVSAMNTEAFF; CDR3nt: TGTGCCAGCGTCAAACCCGGAGTGTCTGCCATGAACACTGAAGCTTTCTTT
abundance: .; d_gene: TRBD2; v_gene: TRBV5-4; j_gene: TRBJ2-3; CDR3aa: CASSLNSGSTDTQYF; CDR3nt: TGTGCCAGCAGCTTGAATAGCGGGAGTACAGATACGCAGTATTTT
abundance: once; d_gene: .; v_gene: TRBV7-2; j_gene: TRBJ1-1; CDR3aa: CASSLDQAWNTEAFF; CDR3nt: TGTGCCAGCAGCTTAGATCAGGCGTGGAACACTGAAGCTTTCTTT
abundance: .; d_gene: TRBD1; v_gene: TRBV5-1; j_gene: TRBJ1-6; CDR3aa: CASSFTGGATGSPLHF; CDR3nt: TGCGCCAGCAGCTTCACAGGGGGCGCGACGGGATCACCCCTCCACTTT
abundance: .; d_gene: .; v_gene: TRBV4-3; j_gene: TRBJ2-7; CDR3aa: CASSPQTSSYEQYF; CDR3nt: TGCGCCAGCAGCCCCCAGACTAGCTCCTACGAGCAGTACTTC
abundance: few; d_gene: .; v_gene: TRBV2; j_gene: TRBJ2-1; CDR3aa: CASTLEANGYEQFF; CDR3nt: TGTGCCAGCACTTTGGAAGCGAATGGTTATGAGCAGTTCTTC
abundance: once; d_gene: .; v_gene: TRBV5-1; j_gene: TRBJ1-4; CDR3aa: CASSWGSGLEKLFF; CDR3nt: TGCGCCAGCAGCTGGGGGTCGGGACTTGAAAAACTGTTTTTT
abundance: .; d_gene: .; v_gene: TRBV14; j_gene: TRBJ2-1; CDR3aa: CANSPQGNYNEQFF; CDR3nt: TGTGCCAACTCACCTCAGGGGAACTACAATGAGCAGTTCTTC
abundance: once; d_gene: .; v_gene: TRBV5-4; j_gene: TRBJ2-3; CDR3aa: CASSGGTDTQYF; CDR3nt: TGTGCCAGCTCCGGAGGGACAGATACGCAGTATTTT
abundance: .; d_gene: TRBD1; v_gene: TRBV6-5; j_gene: TRBJ2-3; CDR3aa: CASSTAQGAGDTQYF; CDR3nt: TGTGCCAGCAGTACAGCACAGGGGGCGGGAGATACGCAGTATTTT
abundance: few; d_gene: .; v_gene: TRBV7-3; j_gene: TRBJ1-1; CDR3aa: CASSLTGSSEAFF; CDR3nt: TGTGCCAGCAGCCTCACAGGGAGCTCTGAAGCTTTCTTT
abundance: .; d_gene: .; v_gene: TRBV5-1; j_gene: TRBJ1-2; CDR3aa: CASSPGWGSQGTGYTF; CDR3nt: TGCGCCAGCAGCCCTGGGTGGGGATCTCAGGGCACGGGCTACACCTTC
abundance: .; d_gene: TRBD1; v_gene: TRBV13; j_gene: TRBJ1-6; CDR3aa: CASSLRQGSNSPLHF; CDR3nt: TGTGCCAGCAGCTTGAGACAGGGGAGTAATTCACCCCTCCACTTT
abundance: .; d_gene: TRBD1; v_gene: TRBV7-9; j_gene: TRBJ1-1; CDR3aa: CASSFRDRGSGNTEAFF; CDR3nt: TGTGCCAGCAGTTTCCGGGACAGGGGGTCGGGGAACACTGAAGCTTTCTTT
abundance: .; d_gene: .; v_gene: TRBV2; j_gene: TRBJ1-1; CDR3aa: CASRLEGRNTEAFF; CDR3nt: TGTGCCAGCAGACTCGAGGGTCGGAACACTGAAGCTTTCTTT
abundance: few; d_gene: .; v_gene: TRBV12-2; j_gene: TRBJ2-7; CDR3aa: CAEELGSGRVSYEQYF; CDR3nt: TGTGCAGAGGAGTTGGGTAGCGGGAGAGTCTCCTACGAGCAGTACTTC
abundance: .; d_gene: TRBD1; v_gene: TRBV29-1; j_gene: TRBJ1-4; CDR3aa: CSAHRGSDEKLFF; CDR3nt: TGCAGCGCACACAGGGGCTCGGATGAAAAACTGTTTTTT